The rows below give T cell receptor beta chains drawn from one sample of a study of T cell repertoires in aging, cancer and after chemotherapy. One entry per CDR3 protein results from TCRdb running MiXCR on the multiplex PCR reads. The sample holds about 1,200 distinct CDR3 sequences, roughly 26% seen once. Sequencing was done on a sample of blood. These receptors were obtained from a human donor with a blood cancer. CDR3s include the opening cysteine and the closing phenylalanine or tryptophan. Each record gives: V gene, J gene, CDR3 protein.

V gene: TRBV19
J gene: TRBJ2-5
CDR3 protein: CASSTLARGETQYF

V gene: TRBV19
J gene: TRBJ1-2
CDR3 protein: CASSMYLGSGTDYGYTF

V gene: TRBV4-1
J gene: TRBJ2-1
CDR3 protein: CASSQNAQSYNEQFF

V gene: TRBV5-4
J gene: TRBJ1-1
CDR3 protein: CASSSRLPGQMNTEAFF

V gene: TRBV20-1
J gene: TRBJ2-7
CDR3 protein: CSARDLEDRGEQYF